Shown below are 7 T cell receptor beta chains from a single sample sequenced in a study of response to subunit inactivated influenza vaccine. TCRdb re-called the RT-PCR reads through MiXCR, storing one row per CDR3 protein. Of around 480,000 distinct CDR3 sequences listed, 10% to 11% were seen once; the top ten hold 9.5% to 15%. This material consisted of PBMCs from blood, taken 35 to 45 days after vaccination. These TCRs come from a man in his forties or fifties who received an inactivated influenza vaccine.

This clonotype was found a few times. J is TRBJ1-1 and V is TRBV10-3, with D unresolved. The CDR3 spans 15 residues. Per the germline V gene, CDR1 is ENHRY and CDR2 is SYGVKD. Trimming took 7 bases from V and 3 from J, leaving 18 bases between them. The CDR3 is CAIKLDFSTHTEAFF. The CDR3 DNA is TGTGCCATCAAATTGGACTTTTCCACCCACACTGAAGCTTTCTTT.

The CDR3 region has the DNA TGCAGCGGCGAGACTAGCGGGAGAGTTGAGCAGTTCTTC. Amino acids: CSGETSGRVEQFF. The chain couples TRBV29-1 to TRBJ2-1, with 12 bases fitting TRBD2. Germline-derived CDR1 and CDR2 are SQVTM and ANQGSEA. The CDR3 length is 13 residues. V shed 7 bases and J 9 bases; nucleotides not matched to a gene: 7.

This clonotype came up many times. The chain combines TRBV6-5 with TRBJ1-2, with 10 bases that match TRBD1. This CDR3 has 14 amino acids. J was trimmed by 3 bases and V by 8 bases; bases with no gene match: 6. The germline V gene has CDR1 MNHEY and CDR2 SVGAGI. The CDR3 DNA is TGTGCCAGCCGTTCCGGGACAGGGGACTATGGCTACACCTTC. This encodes CASRSGTGDYGYTF.

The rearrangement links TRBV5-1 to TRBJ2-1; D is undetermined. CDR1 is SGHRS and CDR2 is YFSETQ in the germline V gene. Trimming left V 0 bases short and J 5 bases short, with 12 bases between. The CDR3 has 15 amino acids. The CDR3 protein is CASSLGSVGDNEQFF. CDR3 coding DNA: TGCGCCAGCAGCTTGGGGTCGGTAGGAGACAATGAGCAGTTCTTC. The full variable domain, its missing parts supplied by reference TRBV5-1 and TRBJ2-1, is KAGVTQTPRYLIKTRGQQVTLSCSPISGHRSVSWYQQTPGQGLQFLFEYFSETQRNKGNFPGRFSGRQFSNSRSEMNVSTLELGDSALYLCASSLGSVGDNEQFFGPGTRLTVL.

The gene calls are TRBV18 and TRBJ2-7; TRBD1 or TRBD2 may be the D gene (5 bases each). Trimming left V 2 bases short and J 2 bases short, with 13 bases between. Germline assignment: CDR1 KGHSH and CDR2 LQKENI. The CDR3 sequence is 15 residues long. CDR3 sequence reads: CASSPRQWETYEQYF. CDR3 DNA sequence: TGTGCCAGCTCACCAAGACAGTGGGAGACCTACGAGCAGTACTTC.

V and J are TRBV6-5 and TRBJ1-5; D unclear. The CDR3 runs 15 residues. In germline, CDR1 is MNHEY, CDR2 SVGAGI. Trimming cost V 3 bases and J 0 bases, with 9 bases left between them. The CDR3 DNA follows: TGTGCCAGCAGTTATATTTCTGGTAGCAATCAGCCCCAGCATTTT. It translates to CASSYISGSNQPQHF.

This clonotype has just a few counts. The CDR3 spells CASSFPETGSEKLFF. CDR3 sequence (DNA): TGTGCCAGCAGTTTTCCGGAGACAGGGTCGGAAAAACTGTTTTTT. The chain recombines TRBV28 with TRBJ1-4; the match to TRBD1 covers 7 bases. The CDR3 extends over 15 amino acids. The V gene's germline CDR1 is MDHEN and CDR2 SYDVKM. Germline trimming cut 3 bases from V and 8 bases from J; bases unmatched to any gene: 9.